This TCR beta chain was captured by sequencing in a study of T-cell memory formation after mild COVID-19 listed by TCRdb under 2021. Concerning the study at large: TCR sequence clusters from the two donors were found to be largely donor specific. T-cell clones expanding and contracting after mild COVID-19 in two donors were tracked by longitudinal TCRalpha and TCRbeta repertoire sequencing. The cohort was made up of two young adult volunteers, one female and one male, who were previously healthy. What the research found in general, with its limitations: Clones contracting from day 15 to 85 had balanced CD4/CD8 phenotypes, while a second wave expanding from day 15 to 37 was biased towards CD4+. Whether the second-wave clones peaking on day 37 were SARS-CoV-2 specific was not confirmed. Only a couple of mild cases were covered by the study, and larger cohorts that include severe cases with pre-infection samples were considered necessary. Some responding clones were found in pre-infection memory, which suggests that pre-existing cross-reactive memory T cells took part in the SARS-CoV-2 response. Contracting CD4+ clones appeared mostly in the CM and EM memory subsets, whereas CD8+ clones were enriched in EMRA.

Ficoll-Paque density gradient centrifugation was used to isolate PBMCs. Concerning this clonotype itself: Its antigen remains unidentified. No quality values exist for individual bases; no much larger clone is one base distant.

Instrument used: Illumina NovaSeq 6000. TCRalpha and TCRbeta cDNA libraries were built by 5'RACE with constant-segment primers, adding sample barcodes and unique molecular identifiers. RNA was extracted from every sample with Trizol reagent. The libraries were amplified in two PCR steps, and the second step added a second sample barcode and Illumina TruSeq adapters. Sequencing of the libraries was done on an Illumina NovaSeq, producing 2 x 150 bp paired-end reads. On the authors' methods: Demultiplexing of reads and collapsing into UMI-guided consensus sequences were performed with migec v1.2.7. Using mixcr v2.1.11, UMI consensuses were aligned to TRA and TRB V and J templates and then assembled into clonotypes. Expanded or contracted clonotypes were those called significant by both edgeR and NoisET, with noise models trained on biological replicates. edgeR calls used a false discovery rate-adjusted p below 0.01 and a log2 fold-change threshold of 1. PCA with hierarchical clustering of max-normalized trajectories of the 1000 most abundant clonotypes was used as exploratory dynamics analysis. Each responding clone was given a CD4 or CD8 phenotype based on the CD4+ and CD8+ repertoires, which had been sequenced separately. TCRdb cleaned the public reads at Q25 with fastp, built clones with MiXCR and kept in-frame beta chains. All rows with the same CDR3 protein become a single entry with the most common DNA and genes. TCRdb's processing, not the authors', yielded these V and J calls. This sample holds roughly 250,000 distinct CDR3 sequences; roughly 17% were observed only once. In total, the top ten clones hold about 4% of the sample.

The CDR3 runs 12 residues from the cysteine to the phenylalanine. CDR3 DNA only is kept here, 36 bases in frame from base 1. V and J are truncated by 3 bases and 4 bases respectively, leaving an intervening sequence of 9 bases. The germline V gene supplies CDR1 SQVTM and CDR2 ANQGSEA. The sequence links TRBV29-1 to TRBJ2-5; matching of 6 bases hints at TRBD1 as the D gene. Source material: PBMCs or a T cell subset sorted from them (not recorded which). The clonotype comes from a man younger than 30 who had mild COVID-19 (a few samples of this study predate the infection). The sample titles of this study are shuffled in the database, so cell type and time point are left out; the donor was told from shared clones. The nucleotide sequence is TGCAGCGTTGACAGGGGAACAGAGACCCAGTACTTC. Its coded protein is CSVDRGTETQYF. Beyond the CDR3, the reference TRBV29-1 and TRBJ2-5 genes provide the residues; the full variable domain reads: SAVISQKPSRDICQRGTSLTIQCQVDSQVTMMFWYRQQPGQSLTLIATANQGSEATYESGFVIDKFPISRPNLTFSTLTVSNMSPEDSSIYLCSVDRGTETQYFGPGTRLLVL.